The 25 T cell receptor beta chains below all came from one sample that was sequenced in a study of human T cells and chemical hapten exposure (dated by TCRdb to 2020 to 2022). The library came from RACE. The sequencer was a NextSeq 500. The public reads were run again by TCRdb, first through fastp at Q25 and then through MiXCR, and only productive beta chains were kept. Rows with one shared CDR3 protein collapse into an entry with the most common genes and DNA. Here the sample has 100,000 to 120,000 distinct CDR3 sequences; less than 40% occur a single time. The ten largest clones add up to roughly 3% of the sample. This sample's time point label indicates: patch test 3, about 24 weeks after DPC sensitization. What this sample's treatment or condition label stands for: therapeutic diphenylcyclopropenone sensitization with weekly scalp DPC. The source was whole blood, collected in connection with sensitization to the hapten diphenylcyclopropenone (DPC). The receptors originated from a man in his forties with alopecia areata. Some clones in this sample may be carry-over from other donors' samples.

This clonotype was counted ten times or more. The chain carries TRBV12-3 or TRBV12-4 and TRBJ2-3; D is perhaps TRBD2 (6 bases). The CDR3 is 17 amino acids. With 4 bases removed from V and 2 bases from J, the gap between germline ends came to 19 bases. CDR3 nucleotide sequence: TGTGCCAGCAGTTCCCCCGTTGGCGGGACTTCCACAGATACGCAGTATTTT. This codes for CASSSPVGGTSTDTQYF.

This clonotype was counted between two and nine times. The rearrangement uses TRBV6-6 and TRBJ2-1, with 9 bases identical to TRBD2. This CDR3 is 16 amino acids long. Germline V gene lookup returns CDR1 MNHNY and CDR2 SVGAGI (reference sequence). V was clipped by 0 bases and J by 5 bases; unmatched bases: 5. The CDR3 DNA sequence: TGTGCCAGCAGTTACTCGGCGGGAGGGCCTGACAATGAGCAGTTCTTC. Residues: CASSYSAGGPDNEQFF.

This clonotype has a single count. The rearrangement joins TRBV27 to TRBJ2-7, with D maybe TRBD2 (5 bases). CDR1 is MNHEY and CDR2 is SMNVEV in the germline V gene (reference sequence). Trimming pared 8 bases from V and 6 bases from J, leaving 11 bases between. The CDR3 loop spans 11 amino acids. The CDR3 sequence is CASGDYLEQYF. CDR3 nucleotide sequence: TGTGCCAGCGGAGACTATCTCGAGCAGTACTTC.

V is TRBV12-3 or TRBV12-4 and J is TRBJ2-1; D may correspond to TRBD1 or TRBD2 (5 bases each). The CDR3 has 13 amino acids. V gave up 3 bases and J gave up 6 bases, with 9 bases separating them. The CDR3 DNA follows: TGTGCCAGCAGTTTTGGGACCACCAATGAGCAGTTCTTC. Protein sequence: CASSFGTTNEQFF.

This clonotype appeared a few times. The chain joins TRBV7-2 to TRBJ2-1, with D possibly TRBD2 on 6 matching bases. This CDR3 has 16 amino acids. V was shortened by 0 bases and J by 5 bases, with 14 bases between the two germline ends. Germline loops: CDR1 SGHTA, CDR2 FQGNSA. In DNA, the CDR3 is TGTGCCAGCAGCTTAGCAGCTTGGCGGGATAACAATGAGCAGTTCTTC. The encoded protein is CASSLAAWRDNNEQFF. Combining the CDR3 with reference TRBV7-2 and TRBJ2-1 gives the whole variable domain GAGVSQSPSNKVTEKGKDVELRCDPISGHTALYWYRQSLGQGLEFLIYFQGNSAPDKSGLPSDRFSAERTGGSVSTLTIQRTQQEDSAVYLCASSLAAWRDNNEQFFGPGTRLTVL.

There are a few counts of this clonotype. This chain joins TRBV12-3 or TRBV12-4 and TRBJ2-7; D tentatively fits TRBD1 or TRBD2 (5 bases each). This CDR3 spans 14 amino acids. V was pared by 0 bases and J by 2 bases, with 8 bases between. CDR3 residues: CASSLASGPYEQYV. As DNA, the CDR3 is TGTGCCAGCAGTTTAGCTTCGGGACCCTACGAGCAGTACGTC.

The gene calls are TRBV28 and TRBJ1-2, with 8 bases fitting TRBD1. Germline V gene data show CDR1 as MDHEN and CDR2 as SYDVKM. V lost 3 bases, J lost 5 bases, and 5 bases stayed unmatched. This CDR3 is 14 amino acids long. This CDR3 is CASSFPTGGYGYTF. The CDR3 DNA follows: TGTGCCAGCAGTTTCCCCACAGGGGGTTATGGCTACACCTTC.

The chain recombines TRBV19 with TRBJ2-5; D may match TRBD1 or TRBD2 (6 bases each). This CDR3 region has 16 residues. Germline CDR1 is LNHDA and CDR2 is SQIVND (reference sequence). The ends were cut back, 3 bases at V and 4 bases at J, with 18 bases in the middle. CDR3 sequence reads: CASSISGNPGAETQYF. As DNA, the CDR3 is TGTGCCAGTAGTATCTCTGGGAATCCGGGGGCAGAGACCCAGTACTTC.

This rearrangement joins TRBV7-8 to TRBJ1-1; D might be TRBD1 (5 bases). CDR1 SGHVS and CDR2 FQNEAQ come from the germline V gene. The CDR3 sequence is 12 residues long. V dropped 6 bases and J dropped 6 bases, with 11 bases sitting between them. CDR3 sequence: CASRAGGPEAFF. As DNA, the CDR3 is TGTGCCAGCAGGGCTGGGGGACCTGAAGCTTTCTTT.

The rearrangement links TRBV9 to TRBJ2-3; D unclear. Trimming cost V 3 bases and J 5 bases, with 7 bases left between them. The CDR3 runs to 12 residues. CDR1 SGDLS and CDR2 YYNGEE come from the germline V gene. The CDR3 nucleotides read TGTGCCAGCAGCGCCGAGGAAGATACGCAGTATTTT. This sequence encodes CASSAEEDTQYF.

DNA of the CDR3: TGTGCCACCGCAAGGAACGACAATGAGCAGTTCTTC. It is translated as CATARNDNEQFF. The chain has TRBV24-1 and TRBJ2-1; D call uncertain. Trimming stripped 9 bases from V and 5 bases from J, with 10 bases between. Germline V gene sequence: CDR1 KGHDR, CDR2 SFDVKD. This CDR3 has 12 residues.

The chain employs TRBV12-3 or TRBV12-4 and TRBJ2-1, with D perhaps matching TRBD2 (6 bases). The CDR3 has 12 amino acids. Trimming removed 8 bases from V and 9 bases from J, with 14 bases in between. CDR3 DNA: TGTGCCAGCCGTAGGGACGGGAGTGAGCAGTTCTTC. As protein: CASRRDGSEQFF.

The CDR3 nucleotides are TGTGCCAGCAGCTTACGGCGGCGGCCAGGAGGCGAGCAGTACTTC. It specifies CASSLRRRPGGEQYF. V usage is TRBV11-1 and J usage is TRBJ2-7, with a tentative D call TRBD2 (5 bases). V gave up 2 bases and J gave up 6 bases, with 17 bases separating them. This CDR3 has 15 amino acids. Germline V gene sequence: CDR1 SGHAT, CDR2 FQDESV (reference sequence).

The chain uses TRBV20-1 and TRBJ2-3; 9 bases agree with TRBD2. This CDR3 comprises 15 residues. Losses at the gene ends were 1 base for V and 2 bases for J; bases not matched to a gene: 4. The germline V gene encodes CDR1 DFQATT and CDR2 SNEGSKA (reference sequence). CDR3 in DNA: TGCAGTGCTAGAGCGGCTAGCGGGGACACAGATACGCAGTATTTT. Translation gives CSARAASGDTDTQYF.

Ten or more counts support this clonotype. This sequence joins TRBV20-1 and TRBJ1-5; D is ambiguous. Trimming removed 5 bases at V and 4 bases at J, with 18 bases between. Germline lookup yields CDR1 DFQATT and CDR2 SNEGSKA (reference sequence). The CDR3 has 15 residues. The CDR3 bases are TGCAGTGCTCGGGGAGAGGTCACTTTTAATCAGCCCCAGCATTTT. Protein product: CSARGEVTFNQPQHF.

This clonotype was picked up a small number of times. J is TRBJ2-3 and V is TRBV29-1; TRBD1 agrees at 9 bases. V lost 4 bases, J lost 3 bases, and 2 bases stayed unmatched. Looked up from germline, CDR1 is SQVTM and CDR2 is ANQGSEA. This CDR3 has 13 residues. CDR3 in DNA: TGCAGCGTTGGACAGGGGGGGACAGATACGCAGTATTTT. Its translation: CSVGQGGTDTQYF.

This clonotype was detected many times. The genes are TRBV11-2 and TRBJ1-5; tentative D call: TRBD1 (6 bases). The CDR3 loop spans 13 amino acids. Germline CDR1 is SGHAT and CDR2 is FQNNGV. V was pared by 5 bases and J by 4 bases, with 9 bases between. CDR3 region: CASSTDRNQPQHF. The CDR3 coding sequence is TGTGCCAGCAGCACCGACAGGAATCAGCCCCAGCATTTT.

The V gene is TRBV6-6, the J gene TRBJ2-7, with 11 bases lining up with TRBD1. The CDR3 sequence is 16 residues long. V trimming: 0 bases; J trimming: 2 bases; junction bases outside the gene matches: 3. Germline CDR1 and CDR2: MNHNY and SVGAGI (reference sequence). The CDR3 bases are TGTGCCAGCAGTTACTCGCGGGACAGGGGGACCTACGAGCAGTACTTC. This gives the protein CASSYSRDRGTYEQYF.

V gene TRBV6-5 combines with J gene TRBJ1-6, with TRBD1 matching 8 bases. Germline trimming cut 0 bases from V and 7 bases from J; bases unmatched to any gene: 5. The CDR3 sequence is 16 residues long. In germline, CDR1 is MNHEY, CDR2 SVGAGI. The CDR3 DNA is TGTGCCAGCAGTTACTCGTGGACAGGGAACAATTCACCCCTCCACTTT. Its translation is CASSYSWTGNNSPLHF.

This clonotype was found a few times. V and J are TRBV12-5 and TRBJ2-3; 10 positions match TRBD1. This CDR3 has 16 residues. Unmatched junction bases numbered 5, after V lost 4 bases and J lost 1 base. Germline-derived CDR1 and CDR2 are LGHNT and FRNRAP. The CDR3 loop reads CASGSAGTGGTDTQYF. CDR3 bases: TGTGCTAGTGGTTCCGCCGGGACAGGGGGCACAGATACGCAGTATTTT. Based on the CDR3 plus reference TRBV12-5 and TRBJ2-3, the full variable domain is DARVTQTPRHKVTEMGQEVTMRCQPILGHNTVFWYRQTMMQGLELLAYFRNRAPLDDSGMPKDRFSAEMPDATLATLKIQPSEPRDSAVYFCASGSAGTGGTDTQYFGPGTRLTVL.

The V and J genes are TRBV23-1 and TRBJ2-7; the match to TRBD1 covers 9 bases. TRBV23-1 is placed among ORFs of uncertain function. The CDR3 sequence is 16 residues long. J lost 12 bases, V lost 1 base, and 16 bases had no gene match. Here the CDR3 reads CASSQWPSLGQGSVYV. CDR3 DNA: TGCGCCAGCAGTCAATGGCCCTCACTCGGACAGGGGTCGGTGTACGTC.

The chain is built from TRBV4-3 and TRBJ2-7; TRBD1 matches at 8 bases. Germline CDR1 and CDR2: LGHNA and YSLEER. V shed 1 base, J shed 4 bases, and the junction held 12 bases outside the gene matches. This CDR3 has 17 residues. The CDR3 DNA is TGCGCCAGCAGCCAAGCCCAGGGGGCCAGCTCGGGGTACGAGCAGTACTTC. Translated, it gives CASSQAQGASSGYEQYF.

The chain joins TRBV7-9 to TRBJ2-3; D is undetermined. With 1 base removed from V and 0 bases from J, the gap between germline ends came to 8 bases. The CDR3 is 15 amino acids. CDR1 and CDR2 (germline): SEHNR, FQNEAQ (reference sequence). This CDR3 reads CASSLVSRSTDTQYF. In DNA form, the CDR3 reads TGTGCCAGCAGCTTAGTGAGTAGGAGCACAGATACGCAGTATTTT.

The chain joins TRBV4-2 to TRBJ2-6, with unresolved D. From germline, CDR1 is LGHNA and CDR2 YNFKEQ. The CDR3 covers 15 residues. With 5 bases removed from V and 2 bases from J, the gap between germline ends came to 10 bases. CDR3 amino acids: CASSARSAGANVLTF. The CDR3 region has the DNA TGTGCCAGCAGCGCCCGTAGTGCTGGGGCCAACGTCCTGACTTTC.

V gene TRBV27 combines with J gene TRBJ1-5; 7 nucleotides align to TRBD1. The CDR3 is 16 residues long. The ends lost 2 bases at V and 4 bases at J; junction bases unmatched: 8. Per germline, CDR1 MNHEY and CDR2 SMNVEV (reference sequence). The CDR3 protein is CASSLIRQGGNQPQHF. For the CDR3, the DNA is TGTGCCAGCAGTTTAATTAGACAGGGCGGAAATCAGCCCCAGCATTTT.